This TCR beta chain was captured in a study of cytomegalovirus exposure and HLA in healthy donors. Study as a whole: An analysis done earlier identified fewer than 140 million unique TCR beta sequences from about 179 million T cells. Study outcomes and limitations: The likely explanation for a cluster of highly shared sequence variants was sequencing artifact.

A word on this clone: Its antigen is as yet unknown.

Germline V gene lookup returns CDR1 SEHNR and CDR2 FQNEAQ (reference sequence). The V end lost 0 bases, the J end lost 5 bases, and 6 bases lay between the germline ends. The CDR3 sequence is 13 residues long. It was with 60 Vbeta and 13 Jbeta primers that the PCR ran. The repertoire was sequenced with immunoSEQ multiplex PCR; TCRdb's copy has only in-frame clones and lacks some. The sample has about 31,000 clones, about 86% seen once. Sequencing was done on a sample of PBMCs. V gene TRBV7-9 combines with J gene TRBJ2-3; no clear D. The sequence was obtained from a boy between 10 and 17 years old in good health and CMV-seronegative. CDR3 loop: CASSLARGDTQYF. The CDR3, as DNA: TGTGCCAGCAGCTTAGCGCGCGGAGATACGCAGTATTTT.